This T cell receptor beta chain was sequenced during a study of neurological immune-mediated disorders. The CDR3 runs to 13 residues. Germline CDR1 DFQATT, CDR2 SNEGSKA (reference sequence). V was trimmed by 5 bases and J by 10 bases, leaving 15 bases between them. With 10-nucleotide random UMIs included, cDNA was synthesized by 5'RACE. One entry per CDR3 protein, called by TCRdb with MiXCR from the 5' RACE reads. Found here are more than 70,000 distinct CDR3 sequences, 10% of them singletons; the top ten hold 9.5% to 10%. Comments on this clonotype: As yet, its antigen is unknown.

Time point noted: longitudinal time-point 1 (baseline). Unsorted libraries were generated from 2 million PBMCs held at -80 degrees C. Study-wide results and caveats: Expanded clones shared no CDR3 amino acid sequences across subjects, suggesting private repertoires in all groups.

Sequencing input: PBMCs. This receptor was taken from a young man in good health. V is TRBV20-1 and J is TRBJ1-6; D might be TRBD1 (6 bases). The CDR3 region is CSAREGVRSPLHF. The CDR3 bases are TGCAGTGCTCGCGAGGGGGTTCGGTCACCCCTCCACTTT.